Listed here are 28 T cell receptor beta chains from one sample, sequenced in a study of T cell changes during pregnancy in multiple sclerosis. Measured with immunoSEQ multiplex PCR; TCRdb has only the in-frame clones, and not every one. The sample holds 40,000 or so clones; 85% to 95% are singletons and the top ten take about 0.4%. Sequenced material: CD4+ T cells from peripheral blood mononuclear cells, taken in the third trimester of pregnancy. The source of these receptors is a female donor in good health, enrolled as a control in a pregnancy study.

The rearrangement links TRBV6-1 to TRBJ2-1; 11 bases line up with TRBD1. Germline V gives CDR1 MNHNS, CDR2 SASEGT. J gave up 7 bases and V 8 bases, and 10 bases lay outside the gene matches. CDR3 length equals 15 residues. In nucleotides, the CDR3 is TGTGCCAGCGGTGCATACGGGACAGGGGGAAATGAGCAGTTCTTC. Translated, it gives CASGAYGTGGNEQFF.

The chain employs TRBV2 and TRBJ2-5, with D possibly matching TRBD2 (6 bases). The CDR3 consists of 14 residues. Per germline, CDR1 SNHLY and CDR2 FYNNEI. Trimming removed 5 bases from V and 2 bases from J, with 12 bases in between. In nucleotides, the CDR3 is TGTGCCAGCAGTCAAACTAGCAGACAAGAGACCCAGTACTTC. Amino acid sequence: CASSQTSRQETQYF.

The V call is TRBV19, the J call TRBJ1-1; D call uncertain. This CDR3 has 14 residues. Deletions cut 10 bases from V and 8 bases from J, with 23 bases between. Germline V lookup: CDR1 LNHDA, CDR2 SQIVND (reference sequence). The chain's CDR3 is CATNSKAALPEAFF. CDR3 in DNA: TGTGCCACGAATTCTAAGGCGGCCCTTCCAGAAGCTTTCTTT.

This chain joins TRBV5-8 and TRBJ1-4; tentative D call: TRBD1 (5 bases). The ends were cut back, 4 bases at V and 9 bases at J, with 16 bases in the middle. The CDR3 consists of 14 residues. Germline values: CDR1 SGHTS, CDR2 YDEGEE. The CDR3 is CASSPGLEGKKLFF. In DNA, the CDR3 is TGTGCCAGCAGCCCTGGTCTGGAGGGGAAAAAACTGTTTTTT.

This clone has a handful of counts. The chain is built from TRBV2 and TRBJ1-1; D uncertain. V shed 6 bases and J shed 1 base, with 9 bases lying between them. Germline V gene data show CDR1 as SNHLY and CDR2 as FYNNEI. This CDR3 is 13 amino acids long. The CDR3 protein is CASSVGENTEAFF. In nucleotides, the CDR3 is TGTGCCAGCAGCGTGGGCGAGAACACTGAAGCTTTCTTT.

This chain uses TRBV6-5 with TRBJ2-7; the D is unclear. Germline CDR1 is MNHEY and CDR2 is SVGAGI. The CDR3 has 14 amino acids. The V gene lost 7 bases and the J gene lost 0 bases, with 13 bases spanning the gap. CDR3 in DNA: TGTGCCAGCAAAAGGCAGAGACTCTCCTACGAGCAGTACTTC. Its translation is CASKRQRLSYEQYF.

The chain uses TRBV6-6 and TRBJ1-2; D perhaps matches TRBD1 (5 bases). Between the trimmed V and J ends, which lost 6 bases and 5 bases, there was a span of 19 bases. CDR1 and CDR2 (germline): MNHNY, SVGAGI (reference sequence). The CDR3 runs to 15 residues. CDR3 sequence reads: CASSGAGRGVYGYTF. The CDR3 nucleotides are TGTGCCAGCAGCGGGGCGGGGCGAGGGGTTTATGGCTACACCTTC.

This rearrangement joins TRBV27 to TRBJ1-2; 9 bases line up with TRBD1. V lost 4 bases and J lost 8; bases outside the gene matches: 14. The CDR3 contains 16 residues. The germline V gene has CDR1 MNHEY and CDR2 SMNVEV (reference sequence). The CDR3 loop is CASSYLSSGQGEGYTF. The CDR3 nucleotides read TGTGCCAGCAGTTACTTATCTTCGGGACAGGGAGAGGGCTACACCTTC.

This rearrangement joins TRBV5-4 to TRBJ2-7; 7 bases line up with TRBD1. Germline-derived CDR1 and CDR2 are SGHNT and YYREEE (reference sequence). The CDR3 is 15 residues long. The V gene end was trimmed by 4 bases and the J gene end by 5 bases; junction bases not matched to a gene: 12. The CDR3 protein is CASSPTGPRAHEQYF. CDR3 DNA sequence: TGTGCCAGCAGCCCGACAGGGCCCAGGGCCCACGAGCAGTACTTC.

V is TRBV30 and J is TRBJ1-2; D possibly corresponds to TRBD1 (5 bases). This CDR3 is 14 amino acids long. Trimming pared 4 bases from V and 7 bases from J, leaving 19 bases between. Looked up from germline, CDR1 is GTSNPN and CDR2 is SVGIG (reference sequence). This CDR3 reads CAWNPGAGEGGYTF. CDR3 sequence (DNA): TGTGCCTGGAACCCCGGGGCGGGGGAGGGTGGCTACACCTTC.

The gene calls are TRBV11-3 and TRBJ2-2, with TRBD1 identical over 9 bases. V trimming: 4 bases; J trimming: 0 bases; junction bases outside the gene matches: 3. The CDR3 loop spans 16 amino acids. The germline CDR1 and CDR2 sequences are SGHNT and YENEEA. CDR3 DNA sequence: TGTGCCAGCAGCTCCCGGGACAGGGCGAACACCGGGGAGCTGTTTTTT. Its translation: CASSSRDRANTGELFF.

The J gene is TRBJ2-6, the V gene TRBV9; the match to TRBD1 covers 9 bases. The CDR3 runs to 18 residues. V dropped 5 bases and J dropped 6; count of bases not matched to a gene: 15. Germline V CDR1 and CDR2: SGDLS, YYNGEE. The DNA of the CDR3 is TGTGCCAGCAGTGCCCAACAGGGGGCAGGGCTGGTGGCCAACGTCCTGACTTTC. It encodes CASSAQQGAGLVANVLTF.

The rearrangement uses TRBV29-1 and TRBJ2-5, with 10 nucleotides matching TRBD1. The J segment lost 5 bases and the V segment lost 5 bases, leaving 5 bases of the junction unmatched. The CDR3 extends over 13 amino acids. Germline V CDR1 and CDR2: SQVTM, ANQGSEA. CDR3 DNA: TGCAGCGTTAGACAGGGGGCGACGGAGACCCAGTACTTC. Protein product: CSVRQGATETQYF.

The sample holds one count of this clone. The chain recombines TRBV29-1 with TRBJ2-3; D is uncertain. V lost 6 bases and J lost 4, with 17 bases in between. This CDR3 has 14 residues. The germline V gene has CDR1 SQVTM and CDR2 ANQGSEA. CDR3 protein: CSVALKLVPDTQYF. CDR3 sequence (DNA): TGCAGCGTCGCGCTCAAGCTCGTCCCAGATACGCAGTATTTT.

This chain links TRBV4-2 with TRBJ2-1, with 10 bases that match TRBD2. The length of the CDR3 is 18 residues. Germline values: CDR1 LGHNA, CDR2 YNFKEQ. Germline trimming cut 0 bases from V and 4 bases from J; bases unmatched to any gene: 9. The CDR3 DNA is TGTGCCAGCAGCCAAGAAGGGGGAATAGCGGGGGGATACAATGAGCAGTTCTTC. It encodes CASSQEGGIAGGYNEQFF.

The chain recombines TRBV7-2 with TRBJ2-7; TRBD2 agrees at 8 bases. CDR3 size: 15 residues. With 5 bases clipped from V and 0 bases from J, the junction kept 6 bases outside the gene matches. CDR1 and CDR2 from the germline V gene are SGHTA and FQGNSA. CDR3 protein: CASSPETSVSYEQYF. The DNA for the CDR3 is TGTGCCAGCAGCCCAGAGACTAGCGTCTCCTACGAGCAGTACTTC.

V and J are TRBV7-9 and TRBJ1-2, with D perhaps TRBD1 (5 bases). Germline CDR1 is SEHNR and CDR2 is FQNEAQ (reference sequence). Trimming removed 1 base at V and 5 bases at J, with 5 bases between. The CDR3 is 12 residues long. Here the CDR3 reads CASSLEGYGYTF. The DNA of the CDR3 is TGTGCCAGCAGCTTAGAGGGGTATGGCTACACCTTC.

V gene TRBV20-1 combines with J gene TRBJ2-5; TRBD2 agrees at 8 bases. CDR3 length equals 11 residues. The J segment lost 7 bases and the V segment lost 5 bases, leaving 3 bases of the junction unmatched. Germline V lookup: CDR1 DFQATT, CDR2 SNEGSKA (reference sequence). CDR3 loop: CSAGGLGTQYF. CDR3 nucleotides: TGCAGTGCTGGGGGACTAGGGACCCAGTACTTC.

The chain recombines TRBV19 with TRBJ1-1; 7 positions agree with TRBD1. The CDR3 covers 16 residues. Per the germline V gene, CDR1 is LNHDA and CDR2 is SQIVND (reference sequence). Trimming removed 3 bases from V and 0 bases from J; junction bases left unmatched: 7. The CDR3 spells CASSILTGRMNTEAFF. The CDR3 nucleotides are TGTGCCAGTAGTATTCTGACAGGGAGAATGAACACTGAAGCTTTCTTT. Full variable domain (rest looked up from reference TRBV19 and TRBJ1-1): DGGITQSPKYLFRKEGQNVTLSCEQNLNHDAMYWYRQDPGQGLRLIYYSQIVNDFQKGDIAEGYSVSREKKESFPLTVTSAQKNPTAFYLCASSILTGRMNTEAFFGQGTRLTVV.

Comment on this clone: A junction end diverges from the germline sequence, so it may reflect a read error. V gene TRBV7-7 combines with J gene TRBJ1-3, with D perhaps TRBD1 (5 bases). This CDR3 is 15 amino acids long. Germline V CDR1 and CDR2: SSHAT, FNYEAQ (reference sequence). The CDR3 region is CASSLADSSGNTIYF. The CDR3 bases are TGTGCTAGCAGCTTAGCAGACAGTTCTGGAAACACCATATATTTT.

The chain recombines TRBV10-3 with TRBJ1-3; D gene uncertain. Germline V gives CDR1 ENHRY, CDR2 SYGVKD. V lost 3 bases and J lost 0, with 12 bases in between. The CDR3 is 16 amino acids. CDR3 nucleotides: TGTGCCATCAGTGACTTACAACTAGACTCTGGAAACACCATATATTTT. It is translated as CAISDLQLDSGNTIYF.

About this clone: In the same sample, other DNA sequences code for this CDR3. The chain couples TRBV5-1 to TRBJ2-7; the match to TRBD2 covers 8 bases. J was trimmed by 7 bases and V by 5 bases; bases with no gene match: 2. CDR3 length: 11 amino acids. CDR1 and CDR2 from the germline V gene are SGHRS and YFSETQ. The DNA of the CDR3 is TGCGCCAGCAGTTCGGGGGGGGAGCAGTACTTC. Its protein product is CASSSGGEQYF.

This chain uses TRBV5-1 with TRBJ2-7, with 7 bases lining up with TRBD2. The junction had 5 bases not matched to a gene; V was cut back by 5 bases and J by 3 bases. CDR1 SGHRS and CDR2 YFSETQ come from the germline V gene. This CDR3 has 13 residues. The CDR3 reads CASSLGGGYEQYF. The CDR3 bases are TGCGCCAGCAGTCTGGGCGGGGGCTACGAGCAGTACTTC.

The rearrangement links TRBV27 to TRBJ1-2, with a tentative D call TRBD1 (5 bases). Trimming shortened V by 5 bases and J by 8 bases, and 21 bases separated the two germline ends. CDR3 length: 15 residues. Germline values: CDR1 MNHEY, CDR2 SMNVEV (reference sequence). In nucleotides, the CDR3 is TGTGCCAGCAGTCCCTCTTCCGGGGGGGGGAGCGGCTACACCTTC. Translated: CASSPSSGGGSGYTF.

The V and J genes are TRBV18 and TRBJ1-2; no clear D gene. This CDR3 spans 13 amino acids. CDR1 is KGHSH, CDR2 LQKENI, per germline. The V end lost 2 bases, the J end lost 6 bases, and 10 bases lay between the germline ends. CDR3 sequence reads: CASSPDYRNGYTF. The CDR3 nucleotides are TGTGCCAGCTCACCAGACTACCGCAATGGCTACACCTTC.

The V gene is TRBV28, the J gene TRBJ2-7; TRBD1 agrees at 7 bases. The germline V gene encodes CDR1 MDHEN and CDR2 SYDVKM. The junction had 7 bases not matched to a gene; V was cut back by 6 bases and J by 2 bases. The CDR3 length is 14 residues. In DNA, the CDR3 is TGTGCCAGCAGCCTTACCGGGACAGCCTACGAGCAGTACTTC. Translating gives CASSLTGTAYEQYF. Using reference TRBV28 and TRBJ2-7 for the parts outside the CDR3, the full variable domain is DVKVTQSSRYLVKRTGEKVFLECVQDMDHENMFWYRQDPGLGLRLIYFSYDVKMKEKGDIPEGYSVSREKKERFSLILESASTNQTSMYLCASSLTGTAYEQYFGPGTRLTVT.

The J gene is TRBJ1-2, the V gene TRBV6-5, with 7 bases matching TRBD1. Germline V gene data show CDR1 as MNHEY and CDR2 as SVGAGI. The CDR3 is made up of 13 amino acids. Trimming cost V 6 bases and J 6 bases; bases outside gene matches: 7. The CDR3 nucleotides read TGTGCCAGCAGGAAGGACAGGACGGATGGCTACACCTTC. Translated: CASRKDRTDGYTF.

V is TRBV10-1 and J is TRBJ1-5; 8 bases agree with TRBD1. CDR3 length: 13 amino acids. Germline CDR1 WNHNN, CDR2 SYGVQD (reference sequence). The V and J ends lost 8 bases and 7 bases, in that order; junction bases with no gene match: 7. CDR3 region: CASSTGVSQPQHF. In DNA, the CDR3 is TGCGCCAGCTCGACAGGGGTCAGCCAGCCCCAGCATTTT.